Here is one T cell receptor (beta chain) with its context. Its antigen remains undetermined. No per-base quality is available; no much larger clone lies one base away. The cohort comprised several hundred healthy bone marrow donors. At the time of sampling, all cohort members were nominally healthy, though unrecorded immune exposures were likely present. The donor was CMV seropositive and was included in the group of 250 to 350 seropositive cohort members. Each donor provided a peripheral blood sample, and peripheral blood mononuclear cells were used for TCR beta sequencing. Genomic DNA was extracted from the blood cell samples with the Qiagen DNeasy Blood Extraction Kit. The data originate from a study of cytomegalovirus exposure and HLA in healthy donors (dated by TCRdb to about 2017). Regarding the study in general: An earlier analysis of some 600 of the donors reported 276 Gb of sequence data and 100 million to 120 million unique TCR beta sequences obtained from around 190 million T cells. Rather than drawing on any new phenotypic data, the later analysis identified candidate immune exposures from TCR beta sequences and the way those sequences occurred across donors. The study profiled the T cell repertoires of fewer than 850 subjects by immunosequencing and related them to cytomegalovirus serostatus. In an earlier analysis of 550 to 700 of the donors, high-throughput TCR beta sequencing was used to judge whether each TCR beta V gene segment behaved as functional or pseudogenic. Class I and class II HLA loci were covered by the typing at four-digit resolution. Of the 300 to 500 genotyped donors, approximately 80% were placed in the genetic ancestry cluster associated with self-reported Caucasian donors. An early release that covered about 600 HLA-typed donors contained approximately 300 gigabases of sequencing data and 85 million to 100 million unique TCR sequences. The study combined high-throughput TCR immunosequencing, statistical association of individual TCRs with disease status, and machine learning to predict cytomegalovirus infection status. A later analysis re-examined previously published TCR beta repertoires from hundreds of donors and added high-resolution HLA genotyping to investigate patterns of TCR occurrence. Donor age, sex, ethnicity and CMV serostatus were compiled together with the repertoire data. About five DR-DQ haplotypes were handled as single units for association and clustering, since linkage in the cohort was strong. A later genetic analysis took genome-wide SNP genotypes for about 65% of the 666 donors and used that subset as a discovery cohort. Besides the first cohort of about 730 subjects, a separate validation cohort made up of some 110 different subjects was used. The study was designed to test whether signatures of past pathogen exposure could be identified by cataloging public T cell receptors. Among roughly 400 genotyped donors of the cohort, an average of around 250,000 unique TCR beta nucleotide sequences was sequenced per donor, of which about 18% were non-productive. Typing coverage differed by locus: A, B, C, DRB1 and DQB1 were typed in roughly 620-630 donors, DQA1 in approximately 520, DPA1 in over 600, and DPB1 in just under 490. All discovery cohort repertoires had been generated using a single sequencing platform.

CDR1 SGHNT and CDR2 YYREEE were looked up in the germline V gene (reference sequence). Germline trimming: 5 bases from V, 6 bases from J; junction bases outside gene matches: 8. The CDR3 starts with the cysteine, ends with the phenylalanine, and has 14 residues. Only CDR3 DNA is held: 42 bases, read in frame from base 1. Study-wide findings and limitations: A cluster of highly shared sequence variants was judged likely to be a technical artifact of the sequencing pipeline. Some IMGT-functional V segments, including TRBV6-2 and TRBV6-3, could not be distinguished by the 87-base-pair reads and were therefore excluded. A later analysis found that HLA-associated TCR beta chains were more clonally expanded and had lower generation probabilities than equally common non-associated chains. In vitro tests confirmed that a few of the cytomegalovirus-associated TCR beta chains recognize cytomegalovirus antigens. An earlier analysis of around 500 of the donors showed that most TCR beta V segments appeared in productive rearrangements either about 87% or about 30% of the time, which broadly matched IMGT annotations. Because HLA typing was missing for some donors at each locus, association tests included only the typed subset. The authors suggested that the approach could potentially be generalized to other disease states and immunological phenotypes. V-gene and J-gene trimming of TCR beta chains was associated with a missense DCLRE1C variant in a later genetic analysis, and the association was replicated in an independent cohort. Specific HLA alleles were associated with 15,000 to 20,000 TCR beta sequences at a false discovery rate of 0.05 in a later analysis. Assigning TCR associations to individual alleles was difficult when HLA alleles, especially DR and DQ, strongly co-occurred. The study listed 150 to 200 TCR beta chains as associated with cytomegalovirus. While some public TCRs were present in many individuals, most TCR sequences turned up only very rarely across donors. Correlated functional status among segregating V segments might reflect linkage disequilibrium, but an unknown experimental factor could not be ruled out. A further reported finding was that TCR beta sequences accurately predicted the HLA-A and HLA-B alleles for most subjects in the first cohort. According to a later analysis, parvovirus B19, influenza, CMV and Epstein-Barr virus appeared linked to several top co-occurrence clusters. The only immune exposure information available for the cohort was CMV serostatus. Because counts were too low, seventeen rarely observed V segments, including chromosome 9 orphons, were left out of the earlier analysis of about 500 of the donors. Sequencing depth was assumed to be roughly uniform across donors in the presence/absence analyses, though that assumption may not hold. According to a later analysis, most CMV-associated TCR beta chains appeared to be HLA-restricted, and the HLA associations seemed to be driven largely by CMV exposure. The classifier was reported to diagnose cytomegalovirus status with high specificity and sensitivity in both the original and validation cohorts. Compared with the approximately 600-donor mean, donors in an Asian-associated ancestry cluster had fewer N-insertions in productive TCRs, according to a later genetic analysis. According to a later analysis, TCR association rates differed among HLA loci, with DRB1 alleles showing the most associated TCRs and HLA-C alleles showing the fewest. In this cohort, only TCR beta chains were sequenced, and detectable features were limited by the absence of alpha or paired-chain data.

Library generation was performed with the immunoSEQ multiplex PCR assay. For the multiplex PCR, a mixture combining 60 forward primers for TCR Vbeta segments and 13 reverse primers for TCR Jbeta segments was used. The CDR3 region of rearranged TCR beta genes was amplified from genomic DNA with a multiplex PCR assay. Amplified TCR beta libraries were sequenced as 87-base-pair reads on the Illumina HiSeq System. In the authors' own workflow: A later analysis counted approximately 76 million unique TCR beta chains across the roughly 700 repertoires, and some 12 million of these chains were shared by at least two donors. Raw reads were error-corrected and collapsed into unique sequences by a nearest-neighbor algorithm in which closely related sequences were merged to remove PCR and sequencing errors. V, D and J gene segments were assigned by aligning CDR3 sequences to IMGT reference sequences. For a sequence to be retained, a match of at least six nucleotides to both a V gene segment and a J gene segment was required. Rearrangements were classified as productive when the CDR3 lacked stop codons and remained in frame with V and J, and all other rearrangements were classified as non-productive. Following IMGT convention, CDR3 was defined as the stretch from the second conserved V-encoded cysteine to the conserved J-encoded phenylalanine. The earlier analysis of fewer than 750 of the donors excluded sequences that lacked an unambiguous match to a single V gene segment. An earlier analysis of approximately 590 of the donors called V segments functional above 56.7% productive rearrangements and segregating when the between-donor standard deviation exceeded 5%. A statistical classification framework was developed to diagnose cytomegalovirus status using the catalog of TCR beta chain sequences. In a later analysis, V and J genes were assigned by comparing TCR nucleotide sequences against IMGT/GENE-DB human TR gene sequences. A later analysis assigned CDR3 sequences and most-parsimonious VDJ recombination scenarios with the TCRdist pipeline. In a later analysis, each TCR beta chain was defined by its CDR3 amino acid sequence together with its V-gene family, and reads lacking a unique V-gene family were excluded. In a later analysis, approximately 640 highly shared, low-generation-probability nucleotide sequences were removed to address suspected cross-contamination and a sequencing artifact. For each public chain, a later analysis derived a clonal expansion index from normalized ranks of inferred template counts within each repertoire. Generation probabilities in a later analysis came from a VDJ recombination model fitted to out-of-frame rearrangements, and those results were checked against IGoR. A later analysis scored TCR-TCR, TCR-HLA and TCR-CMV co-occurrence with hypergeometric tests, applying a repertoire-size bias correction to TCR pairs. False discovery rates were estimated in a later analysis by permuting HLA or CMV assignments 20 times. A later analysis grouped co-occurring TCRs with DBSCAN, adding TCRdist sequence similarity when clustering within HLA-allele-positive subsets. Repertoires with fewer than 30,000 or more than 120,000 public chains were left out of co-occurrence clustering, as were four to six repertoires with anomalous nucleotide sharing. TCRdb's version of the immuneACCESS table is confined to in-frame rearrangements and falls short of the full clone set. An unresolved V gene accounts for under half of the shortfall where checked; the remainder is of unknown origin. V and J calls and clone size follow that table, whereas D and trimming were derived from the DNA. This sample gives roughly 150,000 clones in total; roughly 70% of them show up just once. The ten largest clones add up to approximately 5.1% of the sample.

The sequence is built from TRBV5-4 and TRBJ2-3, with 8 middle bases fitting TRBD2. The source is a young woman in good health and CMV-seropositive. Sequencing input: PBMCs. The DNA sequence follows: TGTGCCAGCAGGTTTGCGGGGGGCCTGGATACGCAGTATTTT. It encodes CASRFAGGLDTQYF. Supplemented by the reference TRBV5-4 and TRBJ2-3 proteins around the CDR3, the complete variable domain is ETGVTQSPTHLIKTRGQQVTLRCSSQSGHNTVSWYQQALGQGPQFIFQYYREEENGRGNFPPRFSGLQFPNYSSELNVNALELDDSALYLCASRFAGGLDTQYFGPGTRLTVL.